This TCR beta chain was documented in a study of vaccination and CD4 T cells after COVID-19. Looking at the study overall: In the control cultures, a CEFX pool, an HIV-1 Nef pool, or no peptide was supplied. Findings and caveats of the study: Spike mono-reactivity was evident in 304 of the 307 vaccine-specific clones derived from convalescent patients.

Treatment reported: roughly 10-day PBMC culture with coronavirus spike peptide pools or control peptides (ViraFEST assay). Note on this clonotype: The antigen remains undetermined.

The CDR3 has 16 amino acids. Trimming pared 4 bases from V and 3 bases from J, leaving 18 bases between. CDR1 is SEHNR, CDR2 FQNEAQ, per germline (reference sequence). The Oncomine TCR Beta short-read assay was what sequenced the DNA obtained from cultured CD4+ T cells. TCRdb itself ran the PCR reads through MiXCR, one entry per CDR3 protein. The sample contains 9,500 to 13,000 distinct CDR3 sequences, more than 65% of which appear only once. Material for sequencing was CD4+ T cells from blood, cultured in vitro. The chain couples TRBV7-9 to TRBJ1-2; D might be TRBD1 (6 bases). The receptor was isolated from a human donor who had recovered from COVID-19. In nucleotides, the CDR3 is TGTGCCAGCAGCTCGCGAGGGGGGGGCGCTGACTATGGCTACACCTTC. Protein sequence: CASSSRGGGADYGYTF. Full variable domain (remainder filled in from reference TRBV7-9 and TRBJ1-2): DTGVSQNPRHKITKRGQNVTFRCDPISEHNRLYWYRQTLGQGPEFLTYFQNEAQLEKSRLLSDRFSAERPKGSFSTLEIQRTEQGDSAMYLCASSSRGGGADYGYTFGSGTRLTVV.